The 23 T cell receptor beta chains listed next were all sequenced from one sample in a study of regulatory T cells in long-lasting Graves disease. Time point defined: newly diagnosed GD, antithyroid drugs for less than 3 months. Researchers made the TCR library from RNA that was extracted from PBMCs. Investigators prepared the TCR beta libraries by applying iRepertoire HTBI primers and Arm-PCR of CDR3 regions. Via MiXCR, TCRdb re-called the multiplex PCR reads, giving one row per CDR3 protein. The sample contains hundreds of thousands of distinct CDR3 sequences, 15% to 20% of which appear only once. The same data also contributed to another study, on T cells in Graves' hyperthyroidism and ophthalmopathy.

Sample: peripheral blood mononuclear cells (PBMCs), taken at new diagnosis, from a patient treated with antithyroid drugs. Every receptor here comes from a woman aged 25 to 39 with Graves disease.

A word on this clonotype: The junction departs from the called germline gene at one end, perhaps through a read error. CDR3 nucleotide sequence: TGTGCCAGCAGCTTTTATTCGACAGGGGGGATTTACAATGACCAGTTCTTC. This encodes CASSFYSTGGIYNDQFF. The J gene is TRBJ2-1, the V gene TRBV7-2, with 9 bases lining up with TRBD1. The germline gives CDR1 SGHTA, CDR2 FQGNSA. The CDR3 contains 17 residues.

The table lists this clonotype with many counts. The V call is TRBV20-1, the J call TRBJ2-7, with D perhaps TRBD2 (8 bases). V lost 3 bases and J 6 bases, leaving 21 bases between the germline ends. Germline CDR1 DFQATT, CDR2 SNEGSKA (reference sequence). This CDR3 is 15 amino acids long. In DNA form, the CDR3 reads TGCAGTGCTAGGGGGACGAGCGGGAGACAGGGCGAGCAGTACTTC. Its translation is CSARGTSGRQGEQYF.

The chain carries TRBV5-6 and TRBJ2-2; D gene ambiguous. The V and J ends lost 6 bases and 4 bases respectively, with 19 bases between them. Per germline, CDR1 SGHDT and CDR2 YYEEEE. The CDR3 spans 16 residues. CDR3 DNA sequence: TGTGCCAGCACCCTCGGGCTGACCAGGTCCACCGGGGAGCTGTTTTTT. It encodes CASTLGLTRSTGELFF.

This clonotype was detected only a few times. The genes are TRBV20-1 and TRBJ2-2, with D tentatively TRBD1 or TRBD2 (5 bases each). The CDR3 consists of 14 residues. The germline V gene encodes CDR1 DFQATT and CDR2 SNEGSKA (reference sequence). Trimming shortened V by 6 bases and J by 3 bases, and 14 bases separated the two germline ends. The CDR3 DNA follows: TGCAGTGCGCCCGGGACGCTACACACCGGGGAGCTGTTTTTT. It is translated as CSAPGTLHTGELFF.

The V and J genes are TRBV4-2 and TRBJ2-5, with TRBD2 as a possible D gene (6 bases). The CDR3 contains 16 residues. The V end lost 1 base, the J end lost 5 bases, and 17 bases lay between the germline ends. Per germline, CDR1 LGHNA and CDR2 YNFKEQ. CDR3 DNA: TGTGCCAGCAGCCAAGCGGTGCGGGACTCAGGGGAGACCCAGTACTTC. This codes for CASSQAVRDSGETQYF.

There are many counts of this clonotype. The V and J genes are TRBV20-1 and TRBJ2-5; unclear D gene. This CDR3 is built from 12 residues. Germline loops: CDR1 DFQATT, CDR2 SNEGSKA (reference sequence). Trimming left V 5 bases short and J 0 bases short, with 7 bases between. In nucleotides, the CDR3 is TGCAGTGCTGACCGTAACCAAGAGACCCAGTACTTC. This codes for CSADRNQETQYF.

This clonotype was recorded many times. The chain has TRBV6-1 and TRBJ2-1; D gene ambiguous. CDR1 and CDR2 (germline): MNHNS, SASEGT. The CDR3 is made up of 15 amino acids. The V end was cut by 11 bases, the J end by 0 bases, with 17 bases between. The CDR3 DNA reads as TGTGCCGTAGACAAGGTGCCGAGCTCCTACAATGAGCAGTTCTTC. This translates into CAVDKVPSSYNEQFF.

Many counts were recorded for this clonotype. This chain joins TRBV12-3 or TRBV12-4 and TRBJ1-1; the D is unclear. The CDR3 runs 15 residues. V lost 2 bases, J lost 4 bases, and 14 bases lay in between. The CDR3 DNA reads TGTGCCAGCAGTTTACAGGCCGACGTTGGCACTGAAGCTTTCTTT. Protein sequence: CASSLQADVGTEAFF.

There are many counts of this clonotype. This rearrangement joins TRBV27 to TRBJ1-1; weak D call: TRBD1 (6 bases). CDR3 length: 15 residues. The germline V and J ends were trimmed by 5 bases and 4 bases, with 17 bases remaining between them. Germline V gene sequence: CDR1 MNHEY, CDR2 SMNVEV (reference sequence). The CDR3 DNA follows: TGTGCCAGCAGTGCACGTGGGCTAGGGGGCACTGAAGCTTTCTTT. The encoded protein is CASSARGLGGTEAFF.

The rearrangement joins TRBV19 to TRBJ2-1; tentatively, D is TRBD1 (6 bases). This CDR3 is 15 amino acids long. Germline CDR1 reads LNHDA; CDR2 reads SQIVND (reference sequence). The V end was cut by 8 bases, the J end by 0 bases, with 14 bases between. The CDR3 DNA reads as TGTGCCAGTTCACTACAGGGAAACTCCTACAATGAGCAGTTCTTC. This codes for CASSLQGNSYNEQFF. Drawing the rest from reference TRBV19 and TRBJ2-1, the complete variable domain is DGGITQSPKYLFRKEGQNVTLSCEQNLNHDAMYWYRQDPGQGLRLIYYSQIVNDFQKGDIAEGYSVSREKKESFPLTVTSAQKNPTAFYLCASSLQGNSYNEQFFGPGTRLTVL.

There are many counts of this clonotype. The V gene is TRBV6-2 or TRBV6-3, the J gene TRBJ2-3, with D possibly TRBD2 on 5 matching bases. The CDR3 runs 14 residues. The V end was cut by 8 bases, the J end by 2 bases, with 14 bases between. Germline V CDR1 and CDR2: MNHEY, SVGEGT. The CDR3 protein is CASLPGEPTDTQYF. CDR3 DNA: TGTGCCAGCCTCCCCGGGGAACCCACAGATACGCAGTATTTT.

This clonotype was observed at least ten times. This sequence joins TRBV18 and TRBJ2-1, with a possible D match to TRBD1 (5 bases). V lost 0 bases and J 8 bases, leaving 11 bases between the germline ends. Germline V CDR1 and CDR2: KGHSH, LQKENI. CDR3 length: 14 amino acids. The CDR3: CASSPPKGLYEQFF. The CDR3, as DNA: TGTGCCAGCTCACCACCGAAGGGGTTGTATGAGCAGTTCTTC. Complete variable domain (other parts from reference TRBV18 and TRBJ2-1): NAGVMQNPRHLVRRRGQEARLRCSPMKGHSHVYWYRQLPEEGLKFMVYLQKENIIDESGMPKERFSAEFPKEGPSILRIQQVVRGDSAAYFCASSPPKGLYEQFFGPGTRLTVL.

This clonotype was picked up many times. The rearrangement joins TRBV20-1 to TRBJ1-1; tentatively, D is TRBD1 (5 bases). Germline loops: CDR1 DFQATT, CDR2 SNEGSKA (reference sequence). This CDR3 has 12 amino acids. Deletions cut 2 bases from V and 6 bases from J, with 10 bases between. This CDR3 is CSARYRSPEAFF. The CDR3 nucleotides read TGCAGTGCTAGATACAGGTCGCCTGAAGCTTTCTTT.

The chain recombines TRBV4-3 with TRBJ2-5; tentatively, D is TRBD1 or TRBD2 (6 bases each). This CDR3 spans 18 amino acids. Germline CDR1 is LGHNA and CDR2 is YSLEER. V dropped 2 bases and J dropped 5 bases, with 24 bases sitting between them. The CDR3 DNA sequence: TGCGCCAGCAGCCAACTTAGCGGCCAAGGGGGGTCCAGGGAGACCCAGTACTTC. Translation: CASSQLSGQGGSRETQYF.

A few counts support this clonotype. The chain employs TRBV6-2 or TRBV6-3 and TRBJ2-7; D may be TRBD1 or TRBD2 (5 bases each). The ends were cut back, 8 bases at V and 10 bases at J, with 9 bases in the middle. The CDR3 is made up of 9 amino acids. Germline CDR1 and CDR2: MNHEY and SVGEGT. The CDR3 region has the DNA TGTGCCAGCCAGAGGGGACAGTACTTC. It specifies CASQRGQYF.

This clonotype appeared many times. This chain links TRBV28 with TRBJ2-1; D may be TRBD2 (5 bases). Germline loops: CDR1 MDHEN, CDR2 SYDVKM. Trimming stripped 7 bases from V and 7 bases from J, with 11 bases between. There are 12 residues in the CDR3. The CDR3, as DNA: TGTGCCAGCACCCACGGGGAAAATGAGCAGTTCTTC. Protein sequence: CASTHGENEQFF.

Ten or more counts support this clonotype. The chain combines TRBV28 with TRBJ1-6; D is possibly TRBD1 (5 bases). Per germline, CDR1 MDHEN and CDR2 SYDVKM. There are 17 residues in the CDR3. Trimming took 5 bases from V and 7 from J, leaving 21 bases between them. The CDR3 DNA reads TGTGCCAGCAGTCATTCGGACTCAAGGGGACTCAATTCACCCCTCCACTTT. Protein: CASSHSDSRGLNSPLHF.

This clonotype was detected ten times or more. The rearrangement joins TRBV18 to TRBJ2-5; 12 nucleotides agree with TRBD2. Germline V gene data show CDR1 as KGHSH and CDR2 as LQKENI. The V segment lost 4 bases and the J segment 4 bases; nucleotides outside the gene matches: 7. CDR3 length: 16 amino acids. The chain's CDR3 is CASSHRLAGARETQYF. The DNA for the CDR3 is TGTGCCAGCTCACACAGACTAGCGGGAGCTCGAGAGACCCAGTACTTC.

This clonotype has ten or more counts. The V gene is TRBV20-1, the J gene TRBJ2-7, with TRBD2 as a possible D gene (6 bases). The length of the CDR3 is 16 residues. The V and J ends lost 1 base and 0 bases respectively, with 16 bases between them. Germline assignment: CDR1 DFQATT and CDR2 SNEGSKA (reference sequence). CDR3 bases: TGCAGTGCTAGAGTCCCCGGGACTCTTAGCTCCTACGAGCAGTACTTC. It specifies CSARVPGTLSSYEQYF.

The chain combines TRBV7-3 with TRBJ2-1, with TRBD2 matching 10 bases. The CDR3 consists of 15 residues. Trimming at V came to 3 bases and at J to 9 bases, leaving 8 bases not matched to a gene. CDR1 and CDR2 (germline): SGHTA, FQGTGA. The CDR3 coding sequence is TGTGCCAGCAGCTTTAGGACTAGCGGAGACGGTGAGCAGTTCTTC. It translates to CASSFRTSGDGEQFF. The whole variable domain, filled in from reference TRBV7-3 and TRBJ2-1, reads GAGVSQTPSNKVTEKGKYVELRCDPISGHTALYWYRQSLGQGPEFLIYFQGTGAADDSGLPNDRFFAVRPEGSVSTLKIQRTERGDSAVYLCASSFRTSGDGEQFFGPGTRLTVL.

This clonotype occurred many times. CDR3 sequence reads: CAWSVQGGSYNEQFF. The CDR3 DNA reads TGTGCCTGGAGTGTACAAGGGGGATCCTACAATGAGCAGTTCTTC. This rearrangement joins TRBV30 to TRBJ2-1; perhaps TRBD1 as D (6 bases). Germline-derived CDR1 and CDR2 are GTSNPN and SVGIG (reference sequence). This CDR3 comprises 15 residues. V lost 0 bases to trimming and J lost 1 base, with 10 bases between them.

Ten or more counts support this clonotype. This chain joins TRBV20-1 and TRBJ2-3, with D perhaps given as TRBD1 or TRBD2 (6 bases each). Germline assignment: CDR1 DFQATT and CDR2 SNEGSKA (reference sequence). The CDR3 is made up of 13 amino acids. Trimming shortened V by 3 bases and J by 3 bases, and 10 bases separated the two germline ends. CDR3: CSASGGTTDTQYF. The CDR3 DNA reads as TGCAGTGCTAGTGGCGGGACAACAGATACGCAGTATTTT.

In its sample, this clonotype was seen many times. The chain has TRBV3-1 and TRBJ2-7; D perhaps matches TRBD1 (6 bases). Trimming shortened V by 2 bases and J by 4 bases, and 21 bases separated the two germline ends. The CDR3 is 17 amino acids. Germline V gene sequence: CDR1 LGHDT, CDR2 YNNKEL (reference sequence). This CDR3 reads CASSQPKYTRGRYEQYF. For the CDR3, the DNA is TGTGCCAGCAGCCAACCCAAGTACACCAGGGGAAGGTACGAGCAGTACTTC.